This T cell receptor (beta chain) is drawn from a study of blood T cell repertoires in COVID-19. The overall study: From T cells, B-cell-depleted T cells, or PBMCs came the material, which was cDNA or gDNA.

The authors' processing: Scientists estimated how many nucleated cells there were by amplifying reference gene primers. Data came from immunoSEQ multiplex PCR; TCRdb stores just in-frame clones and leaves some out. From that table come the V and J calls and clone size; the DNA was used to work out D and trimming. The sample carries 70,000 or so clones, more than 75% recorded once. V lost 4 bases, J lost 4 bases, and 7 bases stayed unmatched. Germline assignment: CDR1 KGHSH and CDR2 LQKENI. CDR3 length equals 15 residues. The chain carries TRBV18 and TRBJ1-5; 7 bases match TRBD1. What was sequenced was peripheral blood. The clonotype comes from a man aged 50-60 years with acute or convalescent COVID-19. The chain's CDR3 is CASSLDRVGNQPQHF. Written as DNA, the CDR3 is TGTGCCAGCTCACTTGACAGGGTGGGTAATCAGCCCCAGCATTTT.